A single sample gave rise to the 29 T cell receptor beta chains below, sequenced in a study of blood T cell repertoires in COVID-19. TCRdb's copy holds only in-frame clones and misses some; the assay was immunoSEQ multiplex PCR. Found here are almost 55,000 clones, around 90% of them singletons; the top ten hold 7.8%. Sequencing used peripheral blood. These receptors all come from a man aged 50-59 years with active COVID-19.

The chain recombines TRBV6-1 with TRBJ1-4; 7 bases match TRBD1. The CDR3 is 18 residues long. The V and J ends lost 1 base and 6 bases, in that order; junction bases with no gene match: 14. CDR1 and CDR2 (germline): MNHNS, SASEGT. CDR3 DNA sequence: TGTGCCAGCAGTGAAGAGACCCTCACAGGGGCGAAAGATGAAAAACTGTTTTTT. This codes for CASSEETLTGAKDEKLFF.

This clone was detected once. The chain uses TRBV5-1 and TRBJ1-2; 8 bases are shared with TRBD1. Trimming took 3 bases from V and 6 from J; bases not matched to a gene: 4. This CDR3 spans 13 amino acids. Germline V lookup: CDR1 SGHRS, CDR2 YFSETQ. Here the CDR3 reads CASSSDRVHGYTF. The CDR3 nucleotides read TGCGCCAGCAGCTCGGACAGGGTGCATGGCTACACCTTC. The full variable domain, rest sourced from reference TRBV5-1 and TRBJ1-2, is KAGVTQTPRYLIKTRGQQVTLSCSPISGHRSVSWYQQTPGQGLQFLFEYFSETQRNKGNFPGRFSGRQFSNSRSEMNVSTLELGDSALYLCASSSDRVHGYTFGSGTRLTVV.

The chain employs TRBV5-1 and TRBJ2-1, with 7 bases identical to TRBD1. Germline V gives CDR1 SGHRS, CDR2 YFSETQ. The CDR3 has 15 residues. The trim removed 4 bases at V and 3 bases at J, leaving 7 bases unmatched. CDR3 sequence: CASSLDRSYYNEQFF. The CDR3 region has the DNA TGCGCCAGCAGCCTGGACAGGTCCTACTACAATGAGCAGTTCTTC. Full variable domain (missing parts from reference TRBV5-1 and TRBJ2-1): KAGVTQTPRYLIKTRGQQVTLSCSPISGHRSVSWYQQTPGQGLQFLFEYFSETQRNKGNFPGRFSGRQFSNSRSEMNVSTLELGDSALYLCASSLDRSYYNEQFFGPGTRLTVL.

J is TRBJ1-5 and V is TRBV7-2; TRBD1 is a possible D gene (6 bases). CDR1 and CDR2 from the germline V gene are SGHTA and FQGNSA. The CDR3 sequence is 16 residues long. Trimming removed 1 base at V and 2 bases at J, with 12 bases between. Written as DNA, the CDR3 is TGTGCCAGCAGCTTAGGGAGTCGACAGGGCAATCAGCCCCAGCATTTT. Protein: CASSLGSRQGNQPQHF. The complete variable domain, with remaining parts taken from reference TRBV7-2 and TRBJ1-5, reads GAGVSQSPSNKVTEKGKDVELRCDPISGHTALYWYRQSLGQGLEFLIYFQGNSAPDKSGLPSDRFSAERTGGSVSTLTIQRTQQEDSAVYLCASSLGSRQGNQPQHFGDGTRLSIL.

The V gene is TRBV11-1, the J gene TRBJ2-5, with D unclear. The V gene lost 1 base and the J gene lost 1 base, with 10 bases spanning the gap. The CDR3 has 15 amino acids. The germline gives CDR1 SGHAT, CDR2 FQDESV (reference sequence). The CDR3 region is CASSLDGRPQETQYF. Written as DNA, the CDR3 is TGTGCCAGCAGCTTAGACGGTCGTCCCCAAGAGACCCAGTACTTC. Variable domain in full (rest from reference TRBV11-1 and TRBJ2-5): EAEVAQSPRYKITEKSQAVAFWCDPISGHATLYWYRQILGQGPELLVQFQDESVVDDSQLPKDRFSAERLKGVDSTLKIQPAELGDSAMYLCASSLDGRPQETQYFGPGTRLLVL.

The chain combines TRBV6-5 with TRBJ1-2, with a weak D call TRBD1 (5 bases). Germline CDR1 MNHEY, CDR2 SVGAGI. This CDR3 is built from 11 residues. The V end was cut by 7 bases, the J end by 8 bases, with 11 bases between. Here the CDR3 reads CASTQGRGYTF. The DNA of the CDR3 is TGTGCCAGCACCCAGGGTAGGGGCTACACCTTC.

V gene TRBV4-3 combines with J gene TRBJ1-1, with a possible D match to TRBD1 (6 bases). The V gene's germline CDR1 is LGHNA and CDR2 YSLEER. The CDR3 sequence is 15 residues long. V lost 0 bases and J 4 bases, leaving 12 bases between the germline ends. CDR3 protein: CASSQELGAGTEAFF. The CDR3 DNA is TGCGCCAGCAGCCAAGAATTGGGGGCCGGCACTGAAGCTTTCTTT.

The chain recombines TRBV3-1 (or the pseudogene TRBV3-2) with TRBJ1-2; TRBD1 might be the D (6 bases). This CDR3 region has 15 residues. CDR1 and CDR2 from the germline V gene are LGHDT and YNNKEL (reference sequence). The V and J ends lost 3 bases and 2 bases respectively, with 13 bases between them. The CDR3 DNA is TGTGCCAGCAGCCAGGACCTGGACAGCAACTATGGCTACACCTTC. Its protein is CASSQDLDSNYGYTF.

The chain has TRBV6-5 and TRBJ2-7; perhaps TRBD2 as D (5 bases). With 6 bases removed from V and 3 bases from J, the gap between germline ends came to 9 bases. The CDR3 length is 12 residues. Looked up from germline, CDR1 is MNHEY and CDR2 is SVGAGI. The CDR3 reads CASSLEGYEQYF. In DNA form, the CDR3 reads TGTGCCAGCAGCCTAGAGGGCTACGAGCAGTACTTC.

The chain couples TRBV7-2 to TRBJ2-7, with D possibly TRBD2 on 6 matching bases. The CDR3 runs 15 residues. V dropped 4 bases and J dropped 2 bases, with 15 bases sitting between them. Germline-derived CDR1 and CDR2 are SGHTA and FQGNSA. This CDR3 is CASSSLMTRPYEQYF. CDR3 sequence (DNA): TGTGCCAGCAGCTCACTCATGACTAGACCCTACGAGCAGTACTTC.

The chain joins TRBV5-1 to TRBJ2-6, with 7 bases lining up with TRBD1. The germline V gene has CDR1 SGHRS and CDR2 YFSETQ. The CDR3 contains 13 residues. J lost 9 bases, V lost 4 bases, and 4 bases had no gene match. The CDR3 coding sequence is TGCGCCAGCAGCCTGGGACAGAACAACGTCCTGACTTTC. Translation gives CASSLGQNNVLTF.

This clone occurred a few times. J is TRBJ2-3 and V is TRBV2, with 9 bases matching TRBD1. The CDR3 consists of 15 residues. J was trimmed by 0 bases and V by 4 bases; bases with no gene match: 2. Germline lookup yields CDR1 SNHLY and CDR2 FYNNEI. As DNA, the CDR3 is TGTGCCAGCAGTGCCGGGACAGGGAGCACAGATACGCAGTATTTT. This encodes CASSAGTGSTDTQYF.

The chain recombines TRBV2 with TRBJ2-5; 10 bases agree with TRBD2. V shed 6 bases, J shed 6 bases, and the junction held 13 bases outside the gene matches. This CDR3 comprises 16 residues. Germline V gives CDR1 SNHLY, CDR2 FYNNEI. CDR3 DNA sequence: TGTGCCAGCAGGGCGGGGGAGCGGGAGGGGACGAAGACCCAGTACTTC. Its protein product is CASRAGEREGTKTQYF.

This clone has a handful of counts. The J gene is TRBJ2-7, the V gene TRBV18; perhaps TRBD1 as D (6 bases). From germline, CDR1 is KGHSH and CDR2 LQKENI. V lost 3 bases, J lost 6 bases, and 12 bases lay in between. This CDR3 is 13 amino acids long. Written as DNA, the CDR3 is TGTGCCAGCTCACCGGAAGGGACAATCGAGCAGTACTTC. Protein product: CASSPEGTIEQYF.

This CDR3 is CASSQDFGTGRESGYTF. The CDR3 DNA follows: TGCGCCAGCAGCCAAGATTTCGGGACAGGGAGGGAAAGTGGCTACACCTTC. The V call is TRBV4-3, the J call TRBJ1-2, with 9 bases matching TRBD1. CDR3 length equals 17 residues. The germline V gene encodes CDR1 LGHNA and CDR2 YSLEER. V shed 0 bases, J shed 7 bases, and the junction held 12 bases outside the gene matches.

CDR3 residues: CASSPRGLSTDTQYF. The CDR3 nucleotides are TGTGCCAGCTCCCCCAGGGGCCTTAGCACAGATACGCAGTATTTT. The chain is built from TRBV18 and TRBJ2-3; D may be TRBD1 (6 bases). The CDR3 contains 15 residues. Trimming removed 6 bases at V and 0 bases at J, with 13 bases between. From germline, CDR1 is KGHSH and CDR2 LQKENI.

This chain joins TRBV19 and TRBJ2-1; no reliable D call. CDR3 length equals 13 residues. Germline V gene sequence: CDR1 LNHDA, CDR2 SQIVND (reference sequence). Trimming removed 3 bases from V and 6 bases from J, with 9 bases in between. In nucleotides, the CDR3 is TGTGCCAGTAGTATGTCTAGGCGCAATGAGCAGTTCTTC. Translating it yields CASSMSRRNEQFF.

The chain couples TRBV12-5 to TRBJ2-7; D is perhaps TRBD2 (6 bases). This CDR3 is 15 amino acids long. The germline V gene encodes CDR1 LGHNT and CDR2 FRNRAP. The V and J ends lost 3 bases and 2 bases respectively, with 14 bases between them. This chain's CDR3 is CASGFPLEGTYEQYF. The CDR3 nucleotides are TGTGCTAGTGGTTTCCCCCTGGAGGGTACCTACGAGCAGTACTTC.

This clone has just one count. V usage is TRBV6-2 or TRBV6-3 and J usage is TRBJ2-1; D gene unclear. CDR1 MNHEY and CDR2 SVGEGT come from the germline V gene. V was clipped by 5 bases and J by 2 bases, with 10 bases between them. This CDR3 contains 14 residues. As DNA, the CDR3 is TGTGCCAGCAGTCCCTCGGCGGCCTACAATGAGCAGTTCTTC. This translates into CASSPSAAYNEQFF.

CDR3 DNA: TGTGCCAGCAGTCTCGGACAGGGCAGAGCTTTCTTT. It yields the protein CASSLGQGRAFF. The chain employs TRBV12-3 or TRBV12-4 and TRBJ1-1, with TRBD1 matching 8 bases. There are 12 residues in the CDR3. V shed 5 bases and J 10 bases; nucleotides not matched to a gene: 6.

This clone was picked up one time. The V call is TRBV27, the J call TRBJ2-7, with D perhaps matching TRBD2 (5 bases). Germline CDR1 reads MNHEY; CDR2 reads SMNVEV (reference sequence). Trimming took 6 bases from V and 3 from J, leaving 21 bases between them. CDR3 length equals 16 residues. DNA of the CDR3: TGTGCCAGCAGCCAAAGGCACGGGAAGGGTGACTACGAGCAGTACTTC. Translating gives CASSQRHGKGDYEQYF.

This chain uses TRBV5-4 with TRBJ2-3; 10 positions agree with TRBD2. After removal of 1 base from V and 0 bases from J, the junction contained 5 bases not matched to a gene. Germline V gives CDR1 SGHNT, CDR2 YYREEE (reference sequence). This CDR3 contains 17 residues. DNA for the CDR3: TGTGCCAGCAGCTTGATTCTAGCGGGGGCTAGCACAGATACGCAGTATTTT. Amino acids: CASSLILAGASTDTQYF.

The gene calls are TRBV19 and TRBJ2-3; TRBD2 agrees at 13 bases. The V gene end was trimmed by 10 bases and the J gene end by 3 bases; junction bases not matched to a gene: 10. CDR1 and CDR2 from the germline V gene are LNHDA and SQIVND (reference sequence). The CDR3 runs 16 residues. The CDR3 sequence: CATTTRLAGGTDTQYF. The CDR3 nucleotides are TGTGCCACGACCACGAGACTAGCGGGAGGAACAGATACGCAGTATTTT.

This chain connects TRBV7-2 to TRBJ2-1; 10 nucleotides agree with TRBD1. Germline V gene sequence: CDR1 SGHTA, CDR2 FQGNSA. After removal of 8 bases from V and 7 bases from J, the junction contained 11 bases not matched to a gene. The CDR3 runs 15 residues. CDR3 coding DNA: TGTGCCAGCTGCCTGATGGGACAGGGGAGAAATGAGCAGTTCTTC. Its translation is CASCLMGQGRNEQFF.

The chain combines TRBV7-3 with TRBJ2-7; 11 bases map to TRBD2. CDR1 is SGHTA and CDR2 is FQGTGA in the germline V gene. The V gene end was trimmed by 4 bases and the J gene end by 3 bases; junction bases not matched to a gene: 5. The CDR3 is 15 amino acids. CDR3: CASSYLAGGNYEQYF. DNA for the CDR3: TGTGCCAGCAGCTACCTAGCGGGGGGCAACTACGAGCAGTACTTC.

The chain employs TRBV19 and TRBJ2-2, with D tentatively TRBD1 (5 bases). The CDR3 totals 14 residues. V dropped 7 bases and J dropped 0 bases, with 9 bases sitting between them. Germline loops: CDR1 LNHDA, CDR2 SQIVND (reference sequence). CDR3 nucleotide sequence: TGTGCCAGTACCCAGGGCCCGAACACCGGGGAGCTGTTTTTT. Translated: CASTQGPNTGELFF.

This clone was counted once. This chain joins TRBV28 and TRBJ2-1; 8 positions match TRBD2. J gave up 1 base and V 5 bases, and 19 bases lay outside the gene matches. From germline, CDR1 is MDHEN and CDR2 SYDVKM. The CDR3 consists of 20 residues. CDR3 coding DNA: TGTGCCAGCAGTCCGAGGCCTAGCGGGCCCCCTCACGAGTCCTACAATGAGCAGTTCTTC. Translating gives CASSPRPSGPPHESYNEQFF.

This chain joins TRBV6-2 or TRBV6-3 and TRBJ2-3; D not certain. This CDR3 has 16 amino acids. The V gene lost 4 bases and the J gene lost 0 bases, with 14 bases spanning the gap. Germline CDR1 reads MNHEY; CDR2 reads SVGEGT. The CDR3 region is CASSSPERPSTDTQYF. DNA for the CDR3: TGTGCCAGCAGTTCCCCAGAGCGACCGAGCACAGATACGCAGTATTTT.

The V call is TRBV29-1, the J call TRBJ1-1, with no clear D. This CDR3 has 13 residues. CDR1 is SQVTM, CDR2 ANQGSEA, per germline. V gave up 6 bases and J gave up 6 bases, with 17 bases separating them. CDR3 sequence: CSVDAGFIAEAFF. The CDR3 coding sequence is TGCAGCGTCGATGCGGGGTTTATCGCTGAAGCTTTCTTT.